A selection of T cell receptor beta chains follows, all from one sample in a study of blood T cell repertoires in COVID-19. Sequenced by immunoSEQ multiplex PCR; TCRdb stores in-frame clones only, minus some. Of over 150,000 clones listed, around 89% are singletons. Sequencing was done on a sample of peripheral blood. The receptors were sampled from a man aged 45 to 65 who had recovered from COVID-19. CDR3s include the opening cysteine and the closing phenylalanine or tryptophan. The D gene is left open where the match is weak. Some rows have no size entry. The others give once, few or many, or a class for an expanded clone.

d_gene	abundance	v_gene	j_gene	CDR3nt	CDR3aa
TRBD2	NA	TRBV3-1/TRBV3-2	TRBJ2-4	TGTGCCAGCAGCCCTCCGGGACTAGCGGGAGGGGCCGCCAAAAACATTCAGTACTTC	CASSPPGLAGGAAKNIQYF
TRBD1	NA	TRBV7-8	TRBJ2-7	TGTGCCAGCAGTCCCGGGACAGGGTTCCACGAGCAGTACTTC	CASSPGTGFHEQYF
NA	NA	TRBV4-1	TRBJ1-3	TGCGCCAGCAGCCAAGATCCTTACTCTGGAAACACCATATATTTT	CASSQDPYSGNTIYF
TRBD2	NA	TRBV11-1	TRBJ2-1	TGTGCCAGCAGAAACAGCGGGAGGAGCAATGAGCAGTTCTTC	CASRNSGRSNEQFF
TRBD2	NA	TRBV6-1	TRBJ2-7	TGTGCCAGCTCCGAGACCGGGACTAGCGTAGGCGAGCAGTACTTC	CASSETGTSVGEQYF
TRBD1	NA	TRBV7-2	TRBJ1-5	TGTGCCAGCTCAAAAAGGGGACAGGGCGATCAGCCCCAGCATTTT	CASSKRGQGDQPQHF
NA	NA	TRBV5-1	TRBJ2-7	TGCGCCAGCAGCTTGGAGACAGACTACGAGCAGTACTTC	CASSLETDYEQYF
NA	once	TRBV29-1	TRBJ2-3	TGCAGCGAACGGGTTGCCACAGATACGCAGTATTTT	CSERVATDTQYF
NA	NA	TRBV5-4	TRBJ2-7	TGTGCCAGTGAGGACAGGGGACTCCGTCGGGAGCGGGGGAACGAGCAGTACTTC	CASEDRGLRRERGNEQYF
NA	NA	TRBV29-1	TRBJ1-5	TGCAGCGTTGCGGACAGTAATCAGCCCCAGCATTTT	CSVADSNQPQHF
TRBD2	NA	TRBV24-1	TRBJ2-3	TGTGCCACCAGTACCGGGACTAGCGATAGAGATACGCAGTATTTT	CATSTGTSDRDTQYF
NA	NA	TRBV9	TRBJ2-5	TGTGCCAGCAGCCCCCGGACAGGACGGGAGAAAGAGACCCAGTACTTC	CASSPRTGREKETQYF
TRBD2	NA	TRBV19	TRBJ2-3	TGTGCCAGTACCGACTTACTAGCGGGGGGGAATACGCAGTATTTT	CASTDLLAGGNTQYF
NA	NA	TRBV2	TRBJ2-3	TGTGCCAGCAGCGGAAACCTAGGAAGATTAGATACGCAGTATTTT	CASSGNLGRLDTQYF
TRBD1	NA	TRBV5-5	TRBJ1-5	TGTGCCAGCAGTCCCGGGACAGGGTCCGGTCAGCCCCAGCATTTT	CASSPGTGSGQPQHF
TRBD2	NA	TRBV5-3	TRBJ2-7	TGTGCCAGAAGCTTGTCTTGGACTAGCGGGAGGGCAAGCTACGAGCAGTACTTC	CARSLSWTSGRASYEQYF
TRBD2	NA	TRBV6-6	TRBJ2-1	TGTGCCAGCAGTCGACCTAGCGGGAGGGCTTTCAATGAGCAGTTCTTC	CASSRPSGRAFNEQFF
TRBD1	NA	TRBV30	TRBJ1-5	TGTGCCTGGACCAGACAGGGGGAACAGCCCCAGCATTTT	CAWTRQGEQPQHF
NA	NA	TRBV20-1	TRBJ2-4	TGCAGTGCTAGTCATTCCAGGGAACCCAAAAACATTCAGTACTTC	CSASHSREPKNIQYF
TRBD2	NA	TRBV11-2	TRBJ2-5	TGTGCCAGCAGCTTAACTAGCGGGGGAAAACAAGAGACCCAGTACTTC	CASSLTSGGKQETQYF